This TCR beta chain was profiled in a study of identical twins. Study observations and caveats: These conclusions were based on statistical analysis (cross-sectional, not following the same donors).

Germline CDR1 reads MNHEY; CDR2 reads SVGEGT. The CDR3 has 15 residues. The V segment lost 7 bases and the J segment 6 bases; nucleotides outside the gene matches: 12. One entry per CDR3 protein results from TCRdb running MiXCR on the 5' RACE reads. The sample includes 350,000 to 500,000 distinct CDR3 sequences, approximately 18% seen only once; the top ten take 9% to 15%. In regard to this clonotype: As yet, its antigen is unknown.

The clonotype originates from a man aged 45-65 years in good health. Sequences were obtained from naive T cells sorted from blood. The V call is TRBV6-2 or TRBV6-3, the J call TRBJ2-3; TRBD2 matches at 8 bases. The CDR3 sequence is CASTKGGLVRDTQYF. The CDR3 coding sequence is TGTGCCAGCACCAAAGGGGGACTAGTTCGGGATACGCAGTATTTT.